This note documents a single TCR beta chain sequence. These data come from a study of blood T cell repertoires in COVID-19. In the study overall: Italy, Spain and the United States were the sources of the convalescent and acute COVID-19 samples. The analysed material was cDNA or gDNA that came from T cells, B-cell-depleted T cells, or PBMCs.

This CDR3 region has 15 residues. V was cut by 3 bases and J by 0 bases, with 11 bases left in between. Germline V CDR1 and CDR2: GTSNPN, SVGIG (reference sequence). Methods used by the authors: Amplification with reference gene primers provided the estimates of nucleated cell counts. Repertoires were generated with immunoSEQ multiplex PCR, while TCRdb's copy carries only in-frame clones and drops some. Clone size and V and J calls were adopted from that table, with D and trimming inferred from the DNA. The table includes fewer than 300,000 clones, less than 85% detected once. Sequenced material: peripheral blood. The chain joins TRBV30 to TRBJ2-2; D is uncertain. This receptor was taken from an older woman with active or convalescent COVID-19. CDR3 sequence: CAWRPERPNTGELFF. Written as DNA, the CDR3 is TGTGCCTGGAGGCCTGAGCGTCCGAACACCGGGGAGCTGTTTTTT.